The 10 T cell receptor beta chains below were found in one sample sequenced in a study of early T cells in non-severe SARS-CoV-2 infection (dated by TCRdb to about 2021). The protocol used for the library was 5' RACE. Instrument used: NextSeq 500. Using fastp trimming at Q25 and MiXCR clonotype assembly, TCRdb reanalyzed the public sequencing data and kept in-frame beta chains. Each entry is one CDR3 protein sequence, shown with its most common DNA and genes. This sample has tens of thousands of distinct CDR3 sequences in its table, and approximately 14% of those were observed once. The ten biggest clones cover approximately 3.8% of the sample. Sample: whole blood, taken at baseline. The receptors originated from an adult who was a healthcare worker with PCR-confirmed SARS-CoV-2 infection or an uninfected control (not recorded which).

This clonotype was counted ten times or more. This CDR3 is CASSFYSLGSTDTQYF. CDR3 DNA: TGTGCCAGCAGTTTTTATAGCTTGGGGAGCACAGATACGCAGTATTTT. The chain employs TRBV27 and TRBJ2-3, with no clear D. The CDR3 is 16 amino acids. Per germline, CDR1 MNHEY and CDR2 SMNVEV (reference sequence). Deletions cut 3 bases from V and 0 bases from J, with 13 bases between.

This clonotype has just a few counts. The CDR3 spells CASSLVAGSEETQYF. In DNA, the CDR3 is TGTGCCAGCAGCTTAGTCGCCGGGTCAGAAGAGACCCAGTACTTC. The chain combines TRBV11-2 with TRBJ2-5; D call uncertain. The germline gives CDR1 SGHAT, CDR2 FQNNGV. The CDR3 runs to 15 residues. Trimming took 1 base from V and 3 from J, leaving 12 bases between them.

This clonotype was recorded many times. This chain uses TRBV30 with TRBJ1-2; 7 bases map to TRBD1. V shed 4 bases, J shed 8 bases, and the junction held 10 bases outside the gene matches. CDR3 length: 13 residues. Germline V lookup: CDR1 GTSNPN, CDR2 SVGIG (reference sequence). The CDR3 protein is CAWTTGVVRGYTF. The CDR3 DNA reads TGTGCCTGGACAACAGGGGTGGTGAGAGGCTACACCTTC.

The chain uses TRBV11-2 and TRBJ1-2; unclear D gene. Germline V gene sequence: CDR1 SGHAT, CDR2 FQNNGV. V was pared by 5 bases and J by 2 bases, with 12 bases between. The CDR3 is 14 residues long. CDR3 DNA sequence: TGTGCCAGCAGCCCCGTGACACAGAACTATGGCTACACCTTC. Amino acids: CASSPVTQNYGYTF.

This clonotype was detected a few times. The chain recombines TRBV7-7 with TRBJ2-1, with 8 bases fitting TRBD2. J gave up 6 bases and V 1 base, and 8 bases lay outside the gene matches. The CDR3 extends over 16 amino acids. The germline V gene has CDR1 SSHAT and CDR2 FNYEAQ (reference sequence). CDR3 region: CASSLGPAGGSNEQFF. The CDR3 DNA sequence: TGTGCCAGCAGCTTAGGCCCTGCGGGAGGTTCCAATGAGCAGTTCTTC.

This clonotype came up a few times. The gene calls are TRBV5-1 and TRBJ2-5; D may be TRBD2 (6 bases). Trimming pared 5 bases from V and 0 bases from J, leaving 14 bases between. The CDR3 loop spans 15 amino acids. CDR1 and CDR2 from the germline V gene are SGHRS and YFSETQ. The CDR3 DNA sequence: TGCGCCAGCAGTTCCCTGGGGGGTTACCAAGAGACCCAGTACTTC. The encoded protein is CASSSLGGYQETQYF.

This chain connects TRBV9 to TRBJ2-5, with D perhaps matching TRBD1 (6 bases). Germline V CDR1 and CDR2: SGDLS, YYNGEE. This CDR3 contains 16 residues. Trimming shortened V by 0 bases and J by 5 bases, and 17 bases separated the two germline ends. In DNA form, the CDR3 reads TGTGCCAGCAGCGTAGCTCCCACAGGGCCCGGGGAGACCCAGTACTTC. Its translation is CASSVAPTGPGETQYF.

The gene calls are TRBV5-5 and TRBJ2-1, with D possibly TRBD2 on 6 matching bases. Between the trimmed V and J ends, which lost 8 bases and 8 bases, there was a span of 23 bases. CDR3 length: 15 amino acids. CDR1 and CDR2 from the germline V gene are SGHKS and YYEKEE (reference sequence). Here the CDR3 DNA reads TGTGCCAGTTCTCCGGCGGGAAGTCGTTTGGATGAGCAGTTCTTC. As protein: CASSPAGSRLDEQFF.

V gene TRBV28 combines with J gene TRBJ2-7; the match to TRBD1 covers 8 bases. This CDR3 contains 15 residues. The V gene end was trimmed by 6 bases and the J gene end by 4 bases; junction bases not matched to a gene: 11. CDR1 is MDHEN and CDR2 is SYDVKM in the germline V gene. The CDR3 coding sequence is TGTGCCAGCAGCCTAGAGACAGGGGAAGGTTACGAGCAGTACTTC. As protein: CASSLETGEGYEQYF.

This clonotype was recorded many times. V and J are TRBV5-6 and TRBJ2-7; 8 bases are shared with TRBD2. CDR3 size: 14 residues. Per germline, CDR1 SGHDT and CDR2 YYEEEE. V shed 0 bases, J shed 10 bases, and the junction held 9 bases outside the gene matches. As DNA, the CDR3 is TGTGCCAGCAGCTTGGTAAGGAGCGGGGGCCACCAGTACTTC. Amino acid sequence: CASSLVRSGGHQYF. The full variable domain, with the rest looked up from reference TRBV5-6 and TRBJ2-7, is DAGVTQSPTHLIKTRGQQVTLRCSPKSGHDTVSWYQQALGQGPQFIFQYYEEEERQRGNFPDRFSGHQFPNYSSELNVNALLLGDSALYLCASSLVRSGGHQYFGPGTRLTVT.